This T cell receptor beta chain came from a study of CXCR3-negative and CXCR3-positive naive CD8 T cells. Turning to the study itself: The libraries yielded 120 million to 150 million TRB reads, about 1.5 +/- 0.3 million each. Points from the study as a whole: Comparison of naive cells showed more hydrophobic TRB CDR3s in CXCR3-positive than in CXCR3-negative naive cells. CD5 surface expression was similar among naive subsets, and TCR strength was estimated by inference from TRB CDR3 properties. Naive cells used TRBV-TRBJ genes in much the same way whether CXCR3-negative or CXCR3-positive; memory cells did not.

With regard to this clonotype: Its specificity is unknown.

Researchers sorted roughly 310,000 cells of each CD8+ T cell subset in triplicate. The germline V gene has CDR1 LGHNA and CDR2 YSLEER. The CDR3 covers 15 residues. Preparation of TRB cDNA libraries relied on 5' RACE carrying UMI labels. TCRdb reprocessed the 5' RACE reads and reports one entry per CDR3 protein, with no DNA. Listed are 130,000 or so distinct CDR3 sequences; around 0.44% falls within the top ten. The receptor's source is a human donor in good health. Some clones in this sample may be carry-over from other donors' samples. What was sequenced was naive CXCR3+ CD8+ T cells from blood. Subset indicated: CD45RO-CCR7+CD27+CD95- naive CD8+ T cells expressing CXCR3 (TNR3+). This chain links TRBV4-3 with TRBJ2-7; TCRdb's D call, TRBD1, is unchecked because there is no DNA. The CDR3 sequence is CASSQGGTGGYEQYF.